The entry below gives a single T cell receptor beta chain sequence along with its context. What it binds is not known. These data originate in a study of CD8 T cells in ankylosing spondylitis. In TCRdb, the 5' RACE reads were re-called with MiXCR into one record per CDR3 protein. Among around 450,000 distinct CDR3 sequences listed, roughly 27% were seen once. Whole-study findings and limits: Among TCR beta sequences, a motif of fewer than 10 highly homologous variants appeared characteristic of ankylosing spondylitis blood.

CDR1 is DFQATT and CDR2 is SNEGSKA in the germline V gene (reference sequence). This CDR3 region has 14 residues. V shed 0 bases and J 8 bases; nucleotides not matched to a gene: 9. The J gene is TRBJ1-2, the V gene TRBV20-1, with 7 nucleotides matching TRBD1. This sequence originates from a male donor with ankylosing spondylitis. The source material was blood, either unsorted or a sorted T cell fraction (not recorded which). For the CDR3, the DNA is TGCAGTGCTAGAGATACAGGGGCCCCGGGGGGCTACACCTTC. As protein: CSARDTGAPGGYTF.